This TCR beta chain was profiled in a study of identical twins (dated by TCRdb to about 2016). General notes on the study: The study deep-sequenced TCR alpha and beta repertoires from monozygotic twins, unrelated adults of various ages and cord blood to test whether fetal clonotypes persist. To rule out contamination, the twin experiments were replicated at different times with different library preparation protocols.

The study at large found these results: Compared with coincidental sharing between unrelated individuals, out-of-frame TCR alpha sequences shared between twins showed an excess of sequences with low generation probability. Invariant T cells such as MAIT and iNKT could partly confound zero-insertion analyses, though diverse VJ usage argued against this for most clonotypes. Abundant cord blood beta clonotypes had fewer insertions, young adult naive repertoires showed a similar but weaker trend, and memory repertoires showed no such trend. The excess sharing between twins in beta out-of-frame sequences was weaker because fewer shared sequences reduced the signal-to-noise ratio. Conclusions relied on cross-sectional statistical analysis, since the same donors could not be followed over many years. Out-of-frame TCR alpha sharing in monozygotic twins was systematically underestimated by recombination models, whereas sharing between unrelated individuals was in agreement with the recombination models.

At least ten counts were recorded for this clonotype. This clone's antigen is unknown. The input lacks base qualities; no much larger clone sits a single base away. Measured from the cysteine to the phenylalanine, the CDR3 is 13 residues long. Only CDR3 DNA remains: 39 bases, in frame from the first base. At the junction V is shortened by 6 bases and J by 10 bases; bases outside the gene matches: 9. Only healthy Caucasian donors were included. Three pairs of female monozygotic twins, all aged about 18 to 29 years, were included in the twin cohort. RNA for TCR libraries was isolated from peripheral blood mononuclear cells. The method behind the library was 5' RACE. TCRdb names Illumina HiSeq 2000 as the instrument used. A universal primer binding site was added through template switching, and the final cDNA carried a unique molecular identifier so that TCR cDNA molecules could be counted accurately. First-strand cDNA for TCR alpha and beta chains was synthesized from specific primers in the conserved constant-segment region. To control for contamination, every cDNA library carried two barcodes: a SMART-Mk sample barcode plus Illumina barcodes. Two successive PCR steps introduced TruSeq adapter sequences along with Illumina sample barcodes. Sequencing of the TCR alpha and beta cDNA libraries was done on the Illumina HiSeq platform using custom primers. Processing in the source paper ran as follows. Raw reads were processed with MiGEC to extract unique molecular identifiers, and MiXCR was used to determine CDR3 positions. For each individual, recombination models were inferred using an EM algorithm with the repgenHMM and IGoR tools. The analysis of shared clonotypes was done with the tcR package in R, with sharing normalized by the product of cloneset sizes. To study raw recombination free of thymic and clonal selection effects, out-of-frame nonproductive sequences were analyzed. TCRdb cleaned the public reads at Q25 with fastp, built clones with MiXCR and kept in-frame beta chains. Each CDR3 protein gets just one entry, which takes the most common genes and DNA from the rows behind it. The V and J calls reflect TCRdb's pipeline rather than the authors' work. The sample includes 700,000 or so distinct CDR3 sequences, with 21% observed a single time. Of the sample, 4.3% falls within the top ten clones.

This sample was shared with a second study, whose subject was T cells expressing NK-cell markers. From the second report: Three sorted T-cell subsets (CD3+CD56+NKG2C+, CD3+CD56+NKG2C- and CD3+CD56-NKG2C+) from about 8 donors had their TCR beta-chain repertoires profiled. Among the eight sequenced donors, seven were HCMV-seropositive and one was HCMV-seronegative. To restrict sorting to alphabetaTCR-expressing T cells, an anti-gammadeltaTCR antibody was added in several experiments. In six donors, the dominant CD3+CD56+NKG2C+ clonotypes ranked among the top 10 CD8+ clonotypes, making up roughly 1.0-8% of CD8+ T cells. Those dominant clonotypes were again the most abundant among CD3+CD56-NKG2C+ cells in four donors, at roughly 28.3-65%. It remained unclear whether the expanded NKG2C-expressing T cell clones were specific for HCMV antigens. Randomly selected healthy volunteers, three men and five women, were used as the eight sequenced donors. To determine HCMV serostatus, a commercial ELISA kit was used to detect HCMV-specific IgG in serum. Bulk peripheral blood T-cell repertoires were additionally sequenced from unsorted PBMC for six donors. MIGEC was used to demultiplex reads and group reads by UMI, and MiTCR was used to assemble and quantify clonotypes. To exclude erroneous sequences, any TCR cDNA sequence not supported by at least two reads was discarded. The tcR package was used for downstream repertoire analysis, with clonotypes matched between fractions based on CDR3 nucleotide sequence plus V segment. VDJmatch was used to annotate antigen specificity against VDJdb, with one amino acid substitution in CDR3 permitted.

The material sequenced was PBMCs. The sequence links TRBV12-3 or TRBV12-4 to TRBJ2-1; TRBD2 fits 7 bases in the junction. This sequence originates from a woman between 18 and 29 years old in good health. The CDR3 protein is CASRRTRSGEQFF. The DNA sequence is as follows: TGTGCCAGCAGAAGGACTAGGAGCGGGGAGCAGTTCTTC.